This T cell receptor (beta chain) was sequenced in a study of post-analysis software for immune sequencing data. The wider study: Relapsing-remitting, secondary progressive and progressive-relapsing multiple sclerosis courses were included.

Only a few counts were recorded for this clonotype. Its antigen is not known. One end of the junction is discordant with germline, which a read error may explain. Study-wide results and limits: For normalized Chao1 diversity, multiple sclerosis patients scored significantly lower than controls did. Comparison of patients with controls showed a handful of TRBV segments more frequent in patients, TRBV5-6, TRBV5-1 and TRBV20-1 among them. F-measure co-clustering was strong for batch-matched samples.

Sequencing libraries made from TCR beta cDNA carried unique molecular identifiers. Starting from about 1 to 10 million T cells, the study yielded roughly 0.5 million cDNA molecules. TCRdb recomputed calls from the PCR reads with MiXCR, one row per CDR3 protein. The table records 740,000 or so distinct CDR3 sequences, about 57% of them present only once. This CDR3 has 16 amino acids. Germline CDR1 is LGHNT and CDR2 is FRNRAP. The clonotype was recovered from a girl between 5 and 17 years old with multiple sclerosis. Source material: blood. This sequence joins TRBV12-5 and TRBJ1-2; 11 nucleotides agree with TRBD1. CDR3 DNA sequence: TGCGCTAGTGGTTTGGTACTGGGGACAGGGGGAAATGGCTACACCTTC. Protein product: CASGLVLGTGGNGYTF.